Below are 19 T cell receptor beta chains sequenced from a single sample in a study of response to subunit inactivated influenza vaccine. TCRdb ran MiXCR on the RT-PCR reads and lists one entry per CDR3 protein. Here the sample spans more than 450,000 distinct CDR3 sequences, approximately 10% being singletons. This sample also appeared in a second study, on T cells expressing NK-cell markers. That study adds: Scientists made TCR beta cDNA using 5'RACE template switching with UMIs.

The input for sequencing was PBMCs from blood, taken on the day of vaccination. These receptors were obtained from a middle-aged man who received an inactivated influenza vaccine.

The rearrangement joins TRBV3-1 to TRBJ2-1; D is possibly TRBD1 or TRBD2 (7 bases each). This CDR3 is 15 amino acids long. With 4 bases removed from V and 7 bases from J, the gap between germline ends came to 17 bases. Germline CDR1 is LGHDT and CDR2 is YNNKEL (reference sequence). The CDR3 DNA sequence: TGTGCCAGCAGCCCCAGGGGGGGGTGGGGAAATGAGCAGTTCTTC. Translating gives CASSPRGGWGNEQFF.

The sample holds a few counts of this clonotype. As DNA, the CDR3 is TGCGCCAGCAGCGCCGGGACAGGCATGAACACTGAAGCTTTCTTT. Its protein product is CASSAGTGMNTEAFF. V and J are TRBV5-1 and TRBJ1-1; 8 nucleotides line up with TRBD1. This CDR3 spans 15 amino acids. Germline V gene sequence: CDR1 SGHRS, CDR2 YFSETQ. V lost 4 bases, J lost 0 bases, and 5 bases stayed unmatched.

Only a few counts were recorded for this clonotype. The chain employs TRBV6-5 and TRBJ2-2; either TRBD1 or TRBD2 may supply D (5 bases each). Germline CDR1 reads MNHEY; CDR2 reads SVGAGI. Deletions cut 5 bases from V and 0 bases from J, with 16 bases between. The CDR3 spans 17 residues. The CDR3, as DNA: TGTGCCAGCAGTAACAGCCCCGGGGCGGCGAACACCGGGGAGCTGTTTTTT. This sequence encodes CASSNSPGAANTGELFF.

V usage is TRBV12-3 or TRBV12-4 and J usage is TRBJ2-7; D perhaps matches TRBD1 (7 bases). The ends were cut back, 3 bases at V and 6 bases at J, with 18 bases in the middle. The CDR3 has 15 residues. CDR3 region: CASSFRRGARREQYF. CDR3 coding DNA: TGTGCCAGCAGTTTTCGCAGGGGGGCACGCCGCGAGCAGTACTTC.

This clonotype was observed a handful of times. The V call is TRBV19, the J call TRBJ1-1; no clear D gene. The CDR3 covers 12 residues. V was clipped by 5 bases and J by 7 bases, with 11 bases between them. CDR1 is LNHDA, CDR2 SQIVND, per germline (reference sequence). The CDR3 nucleotides read TGTGCCAGTAGTCGCCGGGAGAATGAAGCTTTCTTT. Translated: CASSRRENEAFF.

This clonotype was counted at least ten times. J is TRBJ2-5 and V is TRBV7-9; 8 positions agree with TRBD2. The germline CDR1 and CDR2 sequences are SEHNR and FQNEAQ (reference sequence). V was pared by 5 bases and J by 2 bases, with 4 bases of the junction left unmatched. The length of the CDR3 is 14 residues. The CDR3 is CASSPTSVQETQYF. The CDR3 DNA sequence: TGTGCCAGCAGCCCGACTAGCGTTCAAGAGACCCAGTACTTC. The entire variable domain, with the rest obtained from reference TRBV7-9 and TRBJ2-5, is as follows: DTGVSQNPRHKITKRGQNVTFRCDPISEHNRLYWYRQTLGQGPEFLTYFQNEAQLEKSRLLSDRFSAERPKGSFSTLEIQRTEQGDSAMYLCASSPTSVQETQYFGPGTRLLVL.

The sample holds a few counts of this clonotype. The chain recombines TRBV6-5 with TRBJ1-2; 11 nucleotides line up with TRBD1. The CDR3 extends over 18 amino acids. CDR1 is MNHEY, CDR2 SVGAGI, per germline. Unmatched junction bases numbered 10, after V lost 4 bases and J lost 0 bases. DNA of the CDR3: TGTGCCAGCAGTTCACTCCTAGGACAGGGGGCGTCTAACTATGGCTACACCTTC. Encoded protein: CASSSLLGQGASNYGYTF.

This clonotype was recorded many times. The J gene is TRBJ2-5, the V gene TRBV7-7, with D possibly matching TRBD2 (5 bases). The CDR3 loop spans 14 amino acids. The germline CDR1 and CDR2 sequences are SSHAT and FNYEAQ (reference sequence). V lost 1 base to trimming and J lost 2 bases, with 8 bases between them. The CDR3 protein is CASSLGAVQETQYF. The CDR3 coding sequence is TGTGCCAGCAGCTTAGGAGCGGTGCAAGAGACCCAGTACTTC. The whole variable domain, remainder taken from reference TRBV7-7 and TRBJ2-5, is GAGVSQSPRYKVTKRGQDVTLRCDPISSHATLYWYQQALGQGPEFLTYFNYEAQPDKSGLPSDRFSAERPEGSISTLTIQRTEQRDSAMYRCASSLGAVQETQYFGPGTRLLVL.

The genes are TRBV20-1 and TRBJ2-1; 10 nucleotides align to TRBD2. V shed 0 bases and J 5 bases; nucleotides not matched to a gene: 7. The CDR3 is 16 amino acids. Per germline, CDR1 DFQATT and CDR2 SNEGSKA (reference sequence). The CDR3, as DNA: TGCAGTGCTAGAGATGGTACTAGCGGGGTTCACAATGAGCAGTTCTTC. Amino acid sequence: CSARDGTSGVHNEQFF.

There are many counts of this clonotype. This chain uses TRBV4-1 with TRBJ1-2; perhaps TRBD1 as D (6 bases). The CDR3 length is 16 residues. The germline V and J ends were trimmed by 1 base and 4 bases, with 16 bases remaining between them. Per the germline V gene, CDR1 is MGHRA and CDR2 is YSYEKL. The CDR3 nucleotides are TGCGCCAGCAGCCAAGGCGACAGGACCTTCGGCTATGGCTACACCTTC. Amino acid sequence: CASSQGDRTFGYGYTF.

This clonotype has just a few counts. The chain couples TRBV5-1 to TRBJ1-1; 7 bases line up with TRBD1. Germline lookup yields CDR1 SGHRS and CDR2 YFSETQ. V shed 2 bases and J 5 bases; nucleotides not matched to a gene: 6. The CDR3 has 14 amino acids. This chain's CDR3 is CASSLGQVRTEAFF. The CDR3 DNA reads TGCGCCAGCAGCTTAGGACAGGTGCGAACTGAAGCTTTCTTT.

In this sample, this clonotype turned up a few times. This chain joins TRBV20-1 and TRBJ1-4; 7 nucleotides match TRBD1. The V gene's germline CDR1 is DFQATT and CDR2 SNEGSKA (reference sequence). V gave up 6 bases and J gave up 8 bases; unmatched junction bases: 12. The CDR3 sequence is 14 residues long. The CDR3: CSAPDRERSEKLFF. The CDR3 region has the DNA TGCAGTGCCCCCGACAGGGAAAGGAGCGAAAAACTGTTTTTT.

This clonotype was detected many times. CDR3 region: CASSLGPSNEQFF. The CDR3 DNA reads as TGTGCCAGCAGCCTGGGACCAAGCAATGAGCAGTTCTTC. The chain joins TRBV12-3 or TRBV12-4 to TRBJ2-1; the D gene could be TRBD1 or TRBD2 (5 bases each). This CDR3 is built from 13 residues. Trimming removed 6 bases from V and 6 bases from J, with 12 bases in between.

This clonotype was counted between two and nine times. V and J are TRBV3-1 and TRBJ2-5, with 12 nucleotides matching TRBD2. Germline V lookup: CDR1 LGHDT, CDR2 YNNKEL (reference sequence). The CDR3 runs to 16 residues. With V trimmed by 3 bases and J by 2 bases, 4 bases remained unmatched. This chain's CDR3 is CASSQGLAGRQETQYF. Written as DNA, the CDR3 is TGTGCCAGCAGCCAGGGACTAGCGGGCAGACAAGAGACCCAGTACTTC.

This chain uses TRBV9 with TRBJ2-2; D remains unclear. V shed 0 bases and J shed 6 bases, with 15 bases lying between them. The CDR3 spans 16 residues. CDR1 is SGDLS and CDR2 is YYNGEE in the germline V gene. The chain's CDR3 is CASSVAGYSGAGELFF. CDR3 bases: TGTGCCAGCAGCGTAGCTGGATACAGTGGCGCCGGGGAGCTGTTTTTT. The variable domain in full, completed from reference TRBV9 and TRBJ2-2, reads DSGVTQTPKHLITATGQRVTLRCSPRSGDLSVYWYQQSLDQGLQFLIQYYNGEERAKGNILERFSAQQFPDLHSELNLSSLELGDSALYFCASSVAGYSGAGELFFGEGSRLTVL.

This clonotype was detected a few times. The chain couples TRBV21-1 to TRBJ2-2; the listed D gene, TRBD1, was not tested against the DNA. TRBV21-1 is a listed pseudogene. The CDR3 has 15 residues. The CDR3 nucleotides are TGTGCCAGCAGCAAGAACAGGGATTGCACCGGGGAGCTGTTTTTT. Its translation: CASSKNRDCTGELFF.

This rearrangement joins TRBV18 to TRBJ2-7; TRBD1 aligns across 8 bases. J gave up 5 bases and V 6 bases, and 6 bases lay outside the gene matches. Germline values: CDR1 KGHSH, CDR2 LQKENI. CDR3 length: 13 residues. The CDR3 region is CASSPDRAHEQYF. Here the CDR3 DNA reads TGTGCCAGCTCTCCGGACAGGGCCCACGAGCAGTACTTC.

This clonotype was seen a few times. The rearrangement links TRBV4-1 to TRBJ1-5; D uncertain. The CDR3 length is 15 residues. Germline CDR1 and CDR2: MGHRA and YSYEKL. Trimming took off 1 base at V and 6 bases at J, with 13 bases between the two ends. The CDR3 loop is CASSQASWLPQPQHF. CDR3 nucleotides: TGCGCCAGCAGCCAAGCGTCTTGGTTACCTCAGCCCCAGCATTTT.

The chain employs TRBV10-3 and TRBJ2-5, with D possibly matching TRBD2 (6 bases). Germline CDR1 reads ENHRY; CDR2 reads SYGVKD. CDR3 length: 15 amino acids. Trimming took off 4 bases at V and 2 bases at J, with 14 bases between the two ends. As DNA, the CDR3 is TGTGCCATCAGTGGGGGACGGGAGACTCAAGAGACCCAGTACTTC. Translating it yields CAISGGRETQETQYF.